The 8 T cell receptor beta chains listed next were all sequenced from one sample in a study of molecular identifiers for immune sequencing clone quantification. One entry per CDR3 protein, called by TCRdb with MiXCR from the PCR reads. This sample carries hundreds of thousands of distinct CDR3 sequences, less than 20% of them seen once, and the ten largest clones take 0.85% to 0.9%. The sequenced material came from naive CD8+ T cells from blood, with Jurkat cell RNA spiked in. The subset was: FACS-sorted CD8+CD4-CCR7+CD45RA+ naive T cells. The receptors were sampled from a human donor in good health. Some libraries in this study had Jurkat cell RNA spiked in.

On this clonotype itself: Because it lacks the conserved phenylalanine or tryptophan at the end, this CDR3 is likely a read error. V gene TRBV7-9 combines with J gene TRBJ2-5; D is perhaps TRBD1 (5 bases). Germline lookup yields CDR1 SEHNR and CDR2 FQNEAQ (reference sequence). This CDR3 has 15 amino acids. The CDR3 nucleotides read TGTGCCAGCAGCCCGAAGTCAGGGTTAGGAGAGGCCCAGTACCTC. Protein sequence: CASSPKSGLGEAQYL.

Many counts were recorded for this clonotype. The chain uses TRBV4-1 and TRBJ2-3, with TRBD2 matching over 9 bases. The CDR3 extends over 17 amino acids. Germline CDR1 and CDR2: MGHRA and YSYEKL. V lost 3 bases to trimming and J lost 0 bases; unmatched junction nucleotides: 7. The CDR3 here is CASSHDSGSGSTDTQYF. The CDR3 DNA follows: TGCGCCAGCAGCCATGATAGCGGGAGCGGCAGCACAGATACGCAGTATTTT.

The chain employs TRBV5-1 and TRBJ2-2, with D unclear. The CDR3 extends over 15 amino acids. V lost 0 bases and J 6 bases, leaving 12 bases between the germline ends. Germline lookup yields CDR1 SGHRS and CDR2 YFSETQ. The CDR3 nucleotides read TGCGCCAGCAGCTTGGCCGGAAATAGGGCCGGGGAGCTGTTTTTT. Encoded protein: CASSLAGNRAGELFF.

This clonotype has only a few counts. The rearrangement joins TRBV27 to TRBJ2-5, with a tentative D call TRBD2 (7 bases). The CDR3 spans 16 residues. Deletions cut 6 bases from V and 5 bases from J, with 22 bases between. Germline loops: CDR1 MNHEY, CDR2 SMNVEV (reference sequence). CDR3: CASREFMGGATETQYF. The CDR3 region has the DNA TGTGCCAGCAGGGAATTCATGGGGGGGGCGACGGAGACCCAGTACTTC.

This clonotype appeared many times. The chain has TRBV6-2 or TRBV6-3 and TRBJ1-2; tentatively, D is TRBD1 (5 bases). With 2 bases removed from V and 8 bases from J, the gap between germline ends came to 15 bases. The CDR3 is made up of 14 amino acids. Germline CDR1 and CDR2: MNHEY and SVGEGT. CDR3 in amino acids: CASSYVGESSGYTF. The CDR3 region has the DNA TGTGCCAGCAGTTACGTAGGGGAATCAAGCGGCTACACCTTC.

The table lists this clonotype with many counts. The chain uses TRBV6-2 or TRBV6-3 and TRBJ2-7; no clear D gene. V lost 6 bases and J lost 6, with 18 bases in between. Germline-derived CDR1 and CDR2 are MNHEY and SVGEGT. The CDR3 runs to 14 residues. CDR3 sequence reads: CASSSPDSWAEQYF. CDR3 in DNA: TGTGCCAGCAGCTCTCCAGACTCCTGGGCCGAGCAGTACTTC.

This clonotype was recorded at least ten times. The rearrangement joins TRBV5-5 to TRBJ2-1; D is ambiguous. This CDR3 has 16 amino acids. Germline V gene lookup returns CDR1 SGHKS and CDR2 YYEKEE (reference sequence). With 4 bases removed from V and 5 bases from J, the gap between germline ends came to 19 bases. Written as DNA, the CDR3 is TGTGCCAGCAGCGCTGCGACGTCCTGGATTAACAATGAGCAGTTCTTC. Residues: CASSAATSWINNEQFF.

This clonotype was counted ten times or more. The rearrangement joins TRBV23-1 to TRBJ2-7; D gene unclear. TRBV23-1 is flagged as an ORF with uncertain function. The CDR3 is made up of 13 amino acids. The germline V and J ends were trimmed by 3 bases and 2 bases, with 8 bases remaining between them. CDR3 sequence (DNA): TGCGCCAGCAGTCAGCGACACACCTACGAGCAGTACTTC. It yields the protein CASSQRHTYEQYF.